Below, 24 T cell receptor beta chains from the same sample are listed, as sequenced in a study of OX40 agonist ivuxolimab in advanced cancers. Using immunoSEQ multiplex PCR, the repertoire was profiled, and TCRdb retains in-frame clones only, with some absent. The sample comprises about 130,000 clones, just under 95% of which are singletons, and 0.65% to 0.9% rests with the top ten. Sequenced material: CD4+ or CD8+ T cells sorted from blood, taken in a trial of the OX40 agonist ivuxolimab. Every receptor here comes from an adult with an advanced solid tumor such as melanoma, head and neck, liver or kidney cancer.

CDR3 residues: CASGLVQTGFYEQYF. CDR3 nucleotides: TGTGCTAGTGGTTTGGTGCAAACAGGGTTCTACGAGCAGTACTTC. J is TRBJ2-7 and V is TRBV12-5; possible D gene TRBD1, 6 bases. Germline V gene lookup returns CDR1 LGHNT and CDR2 FRNRAP. CDR3 size: 15 residues. Trimming cost V 0 bases and J 3 bases, with 12 bases left between them.

The genes are TRBV7-3 and TRBJ1-3; D ambiguous. Germline values: CDR1 SGHTA, CDR2 FQGTGA. The CDR3 has 14 residues. Trimming left V 4 bases short and J 1 base short, with 8 bases between. The CDR3 protein is CASSSQESGNTIYF. The CDR3 nucleotides are TGTGCCAGCAGCTCCCAGGAGTCTGGAAACACCATATATTTT. Full variable domain (rest looked up from reference TRBV7-3 and TRBJ1-3): GAGVSQTPSNKVTEKGKYVELRCDPISGHTALYWYRQSLGQGPEFLIYFQGTGAADDSGLPNDRFFAVRPEGSVSTLKIQRTERGDSAVYLCASSSQESGNTIYFGEGSWLTVV.

This chain links TRBV28 with TRBJ2-3; D is uncertain. V shed 3 bases and J shed 5 bases, with 12 bases lying between them. The CDR3 is 14 residues long. Germline values: CDR1 MDHEN, CDR2 SYDVKM. The CDR3 region is CASSFTLERDTQYF. The CDR3 DNA follows: TGTGCCAGCAGTTTTACCCTAGAGCGAGATACGCAGTATTTT.

The chain uses TRBV18 and TRBJ1-1; tentative D call: TRBD1 (6 bases). This CDR3 has 16 residues. CDR1 and CDR2 from the germline V gene are KGHSH and LQKENI. With 3 bases removed from V and 1 base from J, the gap between germline ends came to 15 bases. The CDR3 region is CASSPIVTGENTEAFF. The CDR3 DNA reads as TGTGCCAGCTCACCTATAGTGACAGGTGAGAACACTGAAGCTTTCTTT.

This chain uses TRBV6-5 with TRBJ2-1; 12 bases map to TRBD2. The CDR3 spans 16 residues. V shed 2 bases, J shed 5 bases, and the junction held 4 bases outside the gene matches. Germline CDR1 and CDR2: MNHEY and SVGAGI. The CDR3 DNA sequence: TGTGCCAGCAGTTACGGGACTAGCGGGCTCCACAATGAGCAGTTCTTC. Its translation: CASSYGTSGLHNEQFF.

V and J are TRBV7-3 and TRBJ2-2; D unresolved. The CDR3 extends over 13 amino acids. V dropped 1 base and J dropped 6 bases, with 6 bases sitting between them. Germline V gene data show CDR1 as SGHTA and CDR2 as FQGTGA. The CDR3 DNA reads as TGTGCCAGCAGCTTAAGATCTCCCGGGGAGCTGTTTTTT. Translating gives CASSLRSPGELFF. Supplemented by reference TRBV7-3 and TRBJ2-2, the full variable domain reads GAGVSQTPSNKVTEKGKYVELRCDPISGHTALYWYRQSLGQGPEFLIYFQGTGAADDSGLPNDRFFAVRPEGSVSTLKIQRTERGDSAVYLCASSLRSPGELFFGEGSRLTVL.

CDR3: CASSHRPGRDQPQHF. For the CDR3, the DNA is TGTGCCAGCAGCCACAGGCCAGGGAGGGATCAGCCCCAGCATTTT. The rearrangement uses TRBV28 and TRBJ1-5; tentative D call: TRBD1 (5 bases). V lost 6 bases and J lost 5, with 17 bases in between. The CDR3 contains 15 residues. Germline values: CDR1 MDHEN, CDR2 SYDVKM. Full variable domain (missing parts from reference TRBV28 and TRBJ1-5): DVKVTQSSRYLVKRTGEKVFLECVQDMDHENMFWYRQDPGLGLRLIYFSYDVKMKEKGDIPEGYSVSREKKERFSLILESASTNQTSMYLCASSHRPGRDQPQHFGDGTRLSIL.

The rearrangement uses TRBV5-1 and TRBJ2-4; D unresolved. V lost 0 bases and J 4 bases, leaving 5 bases between the germline ends. The CDR3 totals 13 residues. CDR1 is SGHRS and CDR2 is YFSETQ in the germline V gene. The CDR3 DNA reads as TGCGCCAGCAGCTTGGGTGAGAAAAACATTCAGTACTTC. Amino acid sequence: CASSLGEKNIQYF.

The gene calls are TRBV30 and TRBJ2-7; D may be TRBD1 (5 bases). From germline, CDR1 is GTSNPN and CDR2 SVGIG (reference sequence). V gave up 1 base and J gave up 2 bases, with 9 bases separating them. CDR3 length: 13 residues. DNA for the CDR3: TGTGCCTGGAGTGGCAGGGCAACCTACGAGCAGTACTTC. This translates into CAWSGRATYEQYF.

V and J are TRBV5-1 and TRBJ2-5, with D possibly TRBD1 on 6 matching bases. V was shortened by 2 bases and J by 5 bases, with 16 bases between the two germline ends. The germline V gene encodes CDR1 SGHRS and CDR2 YFSETQ. The CDR3 covers 15 residues. CDR3 in amino acids: CASSFDRSIGETQYF. The CDR3 coding sequence is TGCGCCAGCAGCTTCGACAGGAGTATAGGGGAGACCCAGTACTTC. Full variable domain (outside the CDR3, taken from reference TRBV5-1 and TRBJ2-5): KAGVTQTPRYLIKTRGQQVTLSCSPISGHRSVSWYQQTPGQGLQFLFEYFSETQRNKGNFPGRFSGRQFSNSRSEMNVSTLELGDSALYLCASSFDRSIGETQYFGPGTRLLVL.

This clone was recorded only once. In DNA, the CDR3 is TGTGCCAGCAGCGGAGCAGGACTAGAGCAGTTCTTC. It encodes CASSGAGLEQFF. The rearrangement uses TRBV7-8 and TRBJ2-1, with D perhaps matching TRBD2 (6 bases). V shed 5 bases and J shed 10 bases, with 12 bases lying between them. Germline-derived CDR1 and CDR2 are SGHVS and FQNEAQ. CDR3 size: 12 residues.

For the CDR3, the DNA is TGTGCCAGCAGTTTTCGAGCTAACTATGGCTACACCTTC. It translates to CASSFRANYGYTF. The chain joins TRBV27 to TRBJ1-2; D not certain. Germline V gene lookup returns CDR1 MNHEY and CDR2 SMNVEV (reference sequence). The CDR3 extends over 13 amino acids. Trimming pared 3 bases from V and 0 bases from J, leaving 5 bases between.

The chain uses TRBV5-8 and TRBJ2-6; 9 nucleotides match TRBD1. CDR3 size: 16 residues. Germline values: CDR1 SGHTS, CDR2 YDEGEE. The CDR3 here is CARTGTGYSGANVLTF. In DNA form, the CDR3 reads TGTGCACGGACCGGGACAGGGTACTCTGGGGCCAACGTCCTGACTTTC.

The V call is TRBV5-1, the J call TRBJ2-1; 7 bases agree with TRBD2. This CDR3 contains 13 residues. Trimming removed 6 bases from V and 8 bases from J; junction bases left unmatched: 8. Germline V gene lookup returns CDR1 SGHRS and CDR2 YFSETQ. The CDR3 nucleotides are TGCGCCAGCAATGCGGGAGAGCGCGATGAGCAGTTCTTC. Translating it yields CASNAGERDEQFF.

The CDR3, as DNA: TGTGCCAGCAGGGATATGACGTACACCGGGGAGCTGTTTTTT. This translates into CASRDMTYTGELFF. This chain links TRBV7-8 with TRBJ2-2; D is uncertain. The CDR3 runs to 14 residues. Germline values: CDR1 SGHVS, CDR2 FQNEAQ. V shed 6 bases and J shed 3 bases, with 11 bases lying between them.

This clone was observed a single time. The chain has TRBV4-1 and TRBJ1-1; TRBD1 might be the D (6 bases). The germline V gene has CDR1 MGHRA and CDR2 YSYEKL. The V gene lost 2 bases and the J gene lost 0 bases, with 16 bases spanning the gap. There are 17 residues in the CDR3. The CDR3 nucleotides are TGCGCCAGCAGCCAACAGGACTTGGGGGACATGAACACTGAAGCTTTCTTT. Residues: CASSQQDLGDMNTEAFF.

The chain recombines TRBV5-1 with TRBJ2-3; 8 bases are shared with TRBD2. V gave up 2 bases and J gave up 1 base; unmatched junction bases: 9. The CDR3 consists of 17 residues. From germline, CDR1 is SGHRS and CDR2 YFSETQ. The CDR3 DNA reads TGCGCCAGCAGCTTTACTAGCGGAGGGATCCGCACAGATACGCAGTATTTT. Residues: CASSFTSGGIRTDTQYF.

The V and J genes are TRBV27 and TRBJ2-7; D might be TRBD2 (6 bases). V was cut by 5 bases and J by 2 bases, with 13 bases left in between. This CDR3 has 14 amino acids. CDR1 is MNHEY, CDR2 SMNVEV, per germline (reference sequence). CDR3 bases: TGTGCCAGCAGTCGACTAGAACTAGCCTACGAGCAGTACTTC. It encodes CASSRLELAYEQYF.

The chain couples TRBV28 to TRBJ2-1; 10 bases align to TRBD2. Germline V gene data show CDR1 as MDHEN and CDR2 as SYDVKM. The V gene end was trimmed by 3 bases and the J gene end by 4 bases; junction bases not matched to a gene: 3. The length of the CDR3 is 15 residues. CDR3 protein: CASSFTGLAYNEQFF. The CDR3 DNA follows: TGTGCCAGCAGTTTCACGGGACTAGCGTACAATGAGCAGTTCTTC.

This clone was found once. The chain links TRBV6-6 to TRBJ1-1; 7 bases match TRBD1. This CDR3 has 13 amino acids. V lost 4 bases and J lost 9; bases outside the gene matches: 8. In germline, CDR1 is MNHNY, CDR2 SVGAGI (reference sequence). The CDR3 loop reads CASSSGDRSKAFF. The CDR3 region has the DNA TGTGCCAGCAGTTCCGGGGACAGATCGAAAGCTTTCTTT.

J is TRBJ2-1 and V is TRBV15; D is unresolved. Germline CDR1 is LNHNV and CDR2 is YYDKDF (reference sequence). With 2 bases removed from V and 6 bases from J, the gap between germline ends came to 5 bases. This CDR3 comprises 12 residues. The CDR3 DNA is TGTGCCACCAGCAGATCCGGCAATGAGCAGTTCTTC. Translating gives CATSRSGNEQFF. Combining the CDR3 with reference TRBV15 and TRBJ2-1 gives the whole variable domain DAMVIQNPRYQVTQFGKPVTLSCSQTLNHNVMYWYQQKSSQAPKLLFHYYDKDFNNEADTPDNFQSRRPNTSFCFLDIRSPGLGDTAMYLCATSRSGNEQFFGPGTRLTVL.

The rearrangement uses TRBV5-8 and TRBJ1-2, with D tentatively TRBD1 (5 bases). Trimming removed 0 bases from V and 3 bases from J, with 18 bases in between. From germline, CDR1 is SGHTS and CDR2 YDEGEE. This CDR3 spans 17 amino acids. Written as DNA, the CDR3 is TGTGCCAGCAGCTTGGGGGGGTTCGAGGGGAGTTACTATGGCTACACCTTC. Encoded protein: CASSLGGFEGSYYGYTF. Full variable domain (rest looked up from reference TRBV5-8 and TRBJ1-2): EAGVTQSPTHLIKTRGQQATLRCSPISGHTSVYWYQQALGLGLQFLLWYDEGEERNRGNFPPRFSGRQFPNYSSELNVNALELEDSALYLCASSLGGFEGSYYGYTFGSGTRLTVV.

The CDR3 loop is CASSLGTGSSGNTIYF. The DNA of the CDR3 is TGTGCCAGCAGCTTGGGAACGGGGTCCTCTGGAAACACCATATATTTT. The chain joins TRBV5-6 to TRBJ1-3; the D is unclear. Germline CDR1 is SGHDT and CDR2 is YYEEEE. V was shortened by 0 bases and J by 0 bases, with 10 bases between the two germline ends. The CDR3 spans 16 residues.

The CDR3 region is CASSVGTGNTEAFF. CDR3 coding DNA: TGTGCCAGCAGCGTAGGGACAGGGAATACTGAAGCTTTCTTT. The J gene is TRBJ1-1, the V gene TRBV9; 8 nucleotides line up with TRBD1. This CDR3 has 14 amino acids. Per germline, CDR1 SGDLS and CDR2 YYNGEE. Trimming at V came to 0 bases and at J to 5 bases, leaving 3 bases not matched to a gene.